The 13 T cell receptor beta chains below all came from one sample that was sequenced in a study of lymphopenia after photon versus proton radiotherapy. Here immunoSEQ multiplex PCR was the method, and the copy in TCRdb shows in-frame clones only, minus some. The table records more than 35,000 clones, 85% to 90% of them present only once. Sequencing used peripheral blood, obtained from a patient treated with photon-based radiotherapy. All receptors derive from a man aged 50 or older with gastric cancer.

This chain links TRBV11-2 with TRBJ1-2; D is possibly TRBD1 (5 bases). Germline V gene lookup returns CDR1 SGHAT and CDR2 FQNNGV. V lost 5 bases to trimming and J lost 4 bases, with 14 bases between them. The length of the CDR3 is 14 residues. The CDR3: CASSLAGQTYGYTF. The CDR3, as DNA: TGTGCCAGCAGCCTCGCGGGGCAGACCTATGGCTACACCTTC.

The rearrangement links TRBV9 to TRBJ2-2; D possibly corresponds to TRBD2 (5 bases). Germline V lookup: CDR1 SGDLS, CDR2 YYNGEE. The CDR3 is 15 amino acids. Between the trimmed V and J ends, which lost 4 bases and 3 bases, there was a span of 13 bases. This chain's CDR3 is CASSFAGVDTGELFF. The CDR3 DNA follows: TGTGCCAGCAGCTTTGCCGGGGTTGACACCGGGGAGCTGTTTTTT.

The CDR3: CASSARENTEAFF. The DNA of the CDR3 is TGTGCCAGCAGTGCCAGAGAGAACACTGAAGCTTTCTTT. This chain links TRBV6-1 with TRBJ1-1; D remains unclear. This CDR3 is 13 amino acids long. Germline loops: CDR1 MNHNS, CDR2 SASEGT. Deletions cut 4 bases from V and 1 base from J, with 7 bases between.

This clone is a singleton in its sample. The chain carries TRBV6-6 and TRBJ2-7; tentative D call: TRBD1 (6 bases). The CDR3 runs to 15 residues. The V end was cut by 2 bases, the J end by 3 bases, with 14 bases between. Germline assignment: CDR1 MNHNY and CDR2 SVGAGI (reference sequence). The CDR3 DNA reads as TGTGCCAGCAGTTACGGGACACAACAGGGCTACGAGCAGTACTTC. It specifies CASSYGTQQGYEQYF.

The rearrangement links TRBV6-5 to TRBJ2-1, with 9 positions matching TRBD1. The CDR3 extends over 16 amino acids. From germline, CDR1 is MNHEY and CDR2 SVGAGI. V lost 2 bases, J lost 3 bases, and 5 bases stayed unmatched. CDR3 DNA sequence: TGTGCCAGCAGTTACGAGGGACAGGGTCACTACAATGAGCAGTTCTTC. This sequence encodes CASSYEGQGHYNEQFF.

This clone has just a few counts. The chain is built from TRBV18 and TRBJ1-1; 9 bases map to TRBD1. The germline gives CDR1 KGHSH, CDR2 LQKENI. The CDR3 extends over 15 amino acids. V lost 9 bases and J lost 1; bases outside the gene matches: 9. This chain's CDR3 is CASQQDRGENTEAFF. As DNA, the CDR3 is TGTGCCAGTCAACAGGACAGGGGTGAGAACACTGAAGCTTTCTTT.

The V gene is TRBV5-4, the J gene TRBJ1-2; TRBD1 aligns across 7 bases. V lost 3 bases to trimming and J lost 7 bases; unmatched junction nucleotides: 6. The CDR3 covers 13 residues. Germline assignment: CDR1 SGHNT and CDR2 YYREEE (reference sequence). This chain's CDR3 is CASSSQTGTGYTF. DNA for the CDR3: TGTGCCAGCAGCTCGCAGACAGGGACTGGCTACACCTTC. Using reference TRBV5-4 and TRBJ1-2 for the parts outside the CDR3, the full variable domain is ETGVTQSPTHLIKTRGQQVTLRCSSQSGHNTVSWYQQALGQGPQFIFQYYREEENGRGNFPPRFSGLQFPNYSSELNVNALELDDSALYLCASSSQTGTGYTFGSGTRLTVV.

This clone was counted between two and nine times. The DNA of the CDR3 is TGTGCCAGCGGACCTAGCGGGACCTACGAGCAGTACTTC. Translated, it gives CASGPSGTYEQYF. This chain links TRBV2 with TRBJ2-7, with TRBD2 identical over 9 bases. Germline loops: CDR1 SNHLY, CDR2 FYNNEI. The CDR3 has 13 amino acids. V was clipped by 8 bases and J by 2 bases; unmatched bases: 4.

As to this clone: At one end the junction does not follow the germline gene, possibly because of a read error. The chain recombines TRBV5-4 with TRBJ1-2, with 9 bases identical to TRBD1. This CDR3 has 16 residues. CDR1 SGHNT and CDR2 YYREEE come from the germline V gene (reference sequence). The CDR3 DNA sequence: TGTGCCAGCAGTTTGGGGGGGACAGGGACTTTCTATGGCTACACCTTC. Protein product: CASSLGGTGTFYGYTF.

This clone came up a few times. This rearrangement joins TRBV11-2 to TRBJ2-1; TRBD2 aligns across 14 bases. The V gene end was trimmed by 2 bases and the J gene end by 7 bases; junction bases not matched to a gene: 7. This CDR3 has 17 residues. The germline V gene encodes CDR1 SGHAT and CDR2 FQNNGV. The CDR3 nucleotides read TGTGCCAGCAGCTTATTTCGACTAGCGGGAGGGCCAAATGAGCAGTTCTTC. It codes for CASSLFRLAGGPNEQFF.

The V call is TRBV19, the J call TRBJ1-4; the match to TRBD1 covers 8 bases. The CDR3 has 16 amino acids. The germline V gene has CDR1 LNHDA and CDR2 SQIVND (reference sequence). Trimming at V came to 3 bases and at J to 2 bases, leaving 5 bases not matched to a gene. CDR3 sequence reads: CASSMAGGATNEKLFF. The CDR3 coding sequence is TGTGCCAGTAGTATGGCAGGGGGCGCGACTAATGAAAAACTGTTTTTT.

J is TRBJ2-1 and V is TRBV7-7, with unresolved D. The CDR3 loop spans 14 amino acids. The V and J ends lost 3 bases and 3 bases respectively, with 9 bases between them. In germline, CDR1 is SSHAT, CDR2 FNYEAQ (reference sequence). CDR3 sequence: CASSLSPFYNEQFF. DNA of the CDR3: TGTGCCAGCAGCTTGAGCCCATTCTACAATGAGCAGTTCTTC.

This clone was seen just once. Mismatch with germline at one junction end may stem from a read error. The chain recombines TRBV6-1 with TRBJ1-1; D possibly corresponds to TRBD1 (6 bases). CDR1 and CDR2 (germline): MNHNS, SASEGT. The CDR3 has 10 amino acids. The DNA of the CDR3 is TGTGCCAGCAGATACCTTCAGGGGATATTT. It is translated as CASRYLQGIF.